This TCR beta chain was captured in a study of identical twins. Whole-study results and caveats: Without tracking the same donors, conclusions rested on cross-sectional statistical analysis.

Comments on this clonotype: Its antigen is unknown.

V was pared by 3 bases and J by 2 bases, with 10 bases between. The germline V gene has CDR1 MDHEN and CDR2 SYDVKM. The CDR3 covers 14 residues. In TCRdb, the 5' RACE reads were re-called with MiXCR into one record per CDR3 protein. The sample lists roughly 350,000 distinct CDR3 sequences, more than 9% occurring once. These data were also reused for a study on yellow fever vaccine responses in identical twins.

The TCR comes from a young woman in good health. The sample was CD8+ T cells sorted from blood. The chain uses TRBV28 and TRBJ1-2; D gene ambiguous. As DNA, the CDR3 is TGTGCCAGCAGTTTCGGCATGGCGAACTATGGCTACACCTTC. It translates to CASSFGMANYGYTF.